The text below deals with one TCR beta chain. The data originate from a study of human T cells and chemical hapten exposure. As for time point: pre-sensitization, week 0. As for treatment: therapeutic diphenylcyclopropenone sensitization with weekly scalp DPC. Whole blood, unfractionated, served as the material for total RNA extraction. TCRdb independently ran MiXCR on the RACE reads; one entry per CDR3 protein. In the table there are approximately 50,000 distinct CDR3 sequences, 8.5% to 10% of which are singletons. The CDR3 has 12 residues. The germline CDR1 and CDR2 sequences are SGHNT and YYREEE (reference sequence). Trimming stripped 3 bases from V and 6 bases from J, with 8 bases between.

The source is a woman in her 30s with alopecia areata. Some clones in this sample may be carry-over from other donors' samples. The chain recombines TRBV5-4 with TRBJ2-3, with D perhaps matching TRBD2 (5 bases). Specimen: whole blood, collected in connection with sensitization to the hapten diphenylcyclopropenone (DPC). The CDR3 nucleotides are TGTGCCAGCAGCTCCAGGAGGGATACGCAGTATTTT. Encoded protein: CASSSRRDTQYF.